This entry concerns a single T cell receptor beta chain. This sample is part of a study of blood T cell repertoires in COVID-19. At the level of the study: Italy, Spain and the United States were the sources of the convalescent and acute COVID-19 samples.

The CDR3 loop spans 14 amino acids. Germline values: CDR1 MNHEY, CDR2 SMNVEV (reference sequence). The V and J ends lost 3 bases and 4 bases respectively, with 12 bases between them. Original analysis: By means of reference gene primer amplification, nucleated cell counts were estimated. Sequenced by immunoSEQ multiplex PCR; TCRdb stores in-frame clones only, minus some. The DNA was the basis for D and trimming; V, J and clone size are from that table. In the table there are 250,000 to 300,000 clones, 80% to 90% of which are singletons. This chain links TRBV27 with TRBJ1-2, with D perhaps matching TRBD1 (5 bases). The TCR originated in a woman in her thirties with active or convalescent COVID-19. Sample: peripheral blood. CDR3: CASSFVGQGYGYTF. CDR3 bases: TGTGCCAGCAGTTTCGTGGGGCAGGGCTATGGCTACACCTTC.